Here is one TCR beta chain with its context. An end of the junction differs from the germline gene, which may be a read error. This entry comes from a study of regulatory T cells in long-lasting Graves disease. TCR beta libraries were built with iRepertoire HTBI primers and Arm-PCR of CDR3 regions. Each CDR3 protein is one row after TCRdb ran MiXCR on the multiplex PCR reads. The sample records hundreds of thousands of distinct CDR3 sequences, around an eighth being singletons. The time point denotes: newly diagnosed GD, antithyroid drugs for less than 3 months. The TCR library was prepared using RNA isolated from PBMCs. CDR1 is DFQATT, CDR2 SNEGSKA, per germline (reference sequence). The CDR3 has 11 amino acids. The sample was also linked to a second study, of T cells in Graves' hyperthyroidism and ophthalmopathy.

This chain connects TRBV20-1 to TRBJ1-1; 8 bases are shared with TRBD1. The sequence was collected from a man younger than 40 with Graves disease. The starting material was peripheral blood mononuclear cells (PBMCs), obtained at new diagnosis, from a patient treated with antithyroid drugs. The CDR3 is CGAANRGVAFF. The CDR3 bases are TGCGGTGCTGCTAACAGGGGGGTCGCTTTCTTT.